This T cell receptor (beta chain) was captured by sequencing in a study of T cell responses to AZD1222 COVID-19 vaccine. Of note for this clone: Its antigen is still unknown.

Germline CDR1 reads SGHNT; CDR2 reads YYREEE (reference sequence). The V and J ends lost 4 bases and 5 bases, in that order; junction bases with no gene match: 8. The length of the CDR3 is 14 residues. Whole-study results and caveats: AZD1222 recipients seropositive at baseline numbered only six.

Timing groups of about 4 and about 12 weeks for second doses were pooled. Clones were sequenced by immunoSEQ multiplex PCR, and TCRdb holds only the in-frame ones, with some missing. The data contain approximately 300,000 clones, around 93% of them singletons. The sequences come from peripheral blood, collected 28 days after the second AZD1222 dose. This TCR was recovered from an adult who received the AZD1222 COVID-19 vaccine. The V and J genes are TRBV5-4 and TRBJ2-5; 7 nucleotides align to TRBD1. For the CDR3, the DNA is TGTGCCAGCAGCAGGGACAGCCCGAGGGAGACCCAGTACTTC. Its protein is CASSRDSPRETQYF. Full variable domain (remainder filled in from reference TRBV5-4 and TRBJ2-5): ETGVTQSPTHLIKTRGQQVTLRCSSQSGHNTVSWYQQALGQGPQFIFQYYREEENGRGNFPPRFSGLQFPNYSSELNVNALELDDSALYLCASSRDSPRETQYFGPGTRLLVL.